A selection of T cell receptor beta chains follows, all from one sample in a study of OX40 agonist ivuxolimab in advanced cancers. Sequencing used immunoSEQ multiplex PCR; TCRdb keeps in-frame clones, though not all of them. The sample yields 50,000 to 75,000 clones, about 90% seen once. Here the sequenced sample was CD4+ or CD8+ T cells sorted from blood, taken in a trial of the OX40 agonist ivuxolimab. The receptors were gathered from an adult with an advanced solid tumor such as melanoma, head and neck, liver or kidney cancer. Each CDR3 is given without its conserved first and last residue.

V gene: TRBV4-2; CDR3 protein: ASSQEISGSYEQY
V gene: TRBV7-6; CDR3 protein: ASSLVGQGAFNTEAF
V gene: TRBV18; CDR3 protein: ASSPGLAGNYEQY
V gene: TRBV28; CDR3 protein: ASSGGSLITDTQY
V gene: TRBV20-1; CDR3 protein: RAGVEYGYT
V gene: TRBV5-1; CDR3 protein: ASSPTGGGYEQY
V gene: TRBV28; CDR3 protein: ASSFRAEQY
V gene: TRBV5-8; CDR3 protein: ASSLVSSASTDTQY
V gene: TRBV2; CDR3 protein: ASRPQGNEQF
V gene: TRBV6-5; CDR3 protein: ASSYSRGGHGYT
V gene: TRBV4-1; CDR3 protein: ASSQVRTSGSIYNEQF
V gene: TRBV19; CDR3 protein: ASTLGASGANVLT
V gene: TRBV7-2; CDR3 protein: ASSQTGSGIQY
V gene: TRBV5-1; CDR3 protein: ASCPSRSGANVLT
V gene: TRBV5-1; CDR3 protein: ASSLGGLADFRSYNEQF
V gene: TRBV7-9; CDR3 protein: ASALGALNQPQH
V gene: TRBV6-5; CDR3 protein: ASSSLADTQY
V gene: TRBV5-1; CDR3 protein: ASSLLAGEETQY
V gene: TRBV2; CDR3 protein: ASSVRSSNQPQH
V gene: TRBV30; CDR3 protein: AWATYRGPQETQY
V gene: TRBV14; CDR3 protein: ASSQVPRGVEAF
V gene: TRBV6-1; CDR3 protein: ASTNTGALEETQY
V gene: TRBV27; CDR3 protein: ANPPGACEKLF
V gene: TRBV14; CDR3 protein: ASSRPRMADTQY
V gene: TRBV28; CDR3 protein: ASSLPLGGYT
V gene: TRBV15; CDR3 protein: ATSRDGGNYGYT